The 9 T cell receptor beta chains in this list originate from one sample, sequenced in a study of PD-L1 blockade in urothelial cancer. Method: immunoSEQ multiplex PCR; TCRdb's copy keeps in-frame clones and lacks some. The sample yields roughly 91,000 clones, over 65% seen once. Time point noted: pretreatment peripheral blood. This specimen was PBMCs, taken around atezolizumab (anti-PD-L1) treatment. The receptor source for this set is a man in his 60s with urothelial cancer.

This clone was detected once. The rearrangement joins TRBV5-1 to TRBJ1-2, with 7 bases identical to TRBD1. With V trimmed by 3 bases and J by 4 bases, 3 bases remained unmatched. Germline CDR1 is SGHRS and CDR2 is YFSETQ. The CDR3 consists of 13 residues. The CDR3 sequence is CASSSDRVYGYTF. The CDR3 nucleotides are TGCGCCAGCAGCTCCGACAGGGTCTATGGCTACACCTTC.

This chain connects TRBV11-3 to TRBJ2-7, with TRBD2 identical over 7 bases. The V gene's germline CDR1 is SGHNT and CDR2 YENEEA. V shed 0 bases and J 3 bases; nucleotides not matched to a gene: 8. The CDR3 extends over 16 amino acids. In nucleotides, the CDR3 is TGTGCCAGCAGCTTAGATCTAAGCGGGACTAACTACGAGCAGTACTTC. This translates into CASSLDLSGTNYEQYF.

V gene TRBV30 combines with J gene TRBJ1-3; the match to TRBD1 covers 9 bases. Germline CDR1 GTSNPN, CDR2 SVGIG (reference sequence). Trimming at V came to 5 bases and at J to 2 bases, leaving 4 bases not matched to a gene. CDR3 length equals 14 residues. This CDR3 reads CAWGTGWTGNTIYF. In DNA, the CDR3 is TGTGCCTGGGGGACAGGGTGGACTGGAAACACCATATATTTT.

The rearrangement uses TRBV10-2 and TRBJ2-3, with D uncertain. CDR1 and CDR2 from the germline V gene are WSHSY and SAAADI. The V end lost 6 bases, the J end lost 1 base, and 11 bases lay between the germline ends. This CDR3 is 14 amino acids long. This CDR3 reads CASSSDSRTDTQYF. In DNA, the CDR3 is TGCGCCAGCAGCAGCGACTCCCGCACAGATACGCAGTATTTT.

The chain uses TRBV11-2 and TRBJ2-1; 14 nucleotides match TRBD2. Germline trimming cut 5 bases from V and 7 bases from J; bases unmatched to any gene: 4. The CDR3 runs to 15 residues. Germline-derived CDR1 and CDR2 are SGHAT and FQNNGV. CDR3 sequence (DNA): TGTGCCAGCAGCCGAGGACTAGCGGGAGGTAATGAGCAGTTCTTC. This sequence encodes CASSRGLAGGNEQFF.

The rearrangement links TRBV4-1 to TRBJ2-3; weak D call: TRBD2 (7 bases). V was pared by 0 bases and J by 2 bases, with 21 bases between. The CDR3 covers 19 residues. Germline V gene data show CDR1 as MGHRA and CDR2 as YSYEKL. The chain's CDR3 is CASSQEGQGGGGITDTQYF. CDR3 nucleotides: TGCGCCAGCAGCCAAGAGGGGCAGGGAGGGGGGGGGATCACAGATACGCAGTATTTT.

This clone was seen once. The J gene is TRBJ2-1, the V gene TRBV30; tentative D call: TRBD1 (5 bases). This CDR3 contains 14 residues. V was shortened by 5 bases and J by 6 bases, with 17 bases between the two germline ends. Per the germline V gene, CDR1 is GTSNPN and CDR2 is SVGIG (reference sequence). CDR3 region: CAWDQGRERNEQFF. CDR3 nucleotides: TGTGCCTGGGACCAGGGAAGAGAACGCAATGAGCAGTTCTTC.

This clone occurred once. The chain uses TRBV19 and TRBJ1-5; D remains ambiguous. The V end was cut by 3 bases, the J end by 3 bases, with 6 bases between. This CDR3 has 13 amino acids. Per the germline V gene, CDR1 is LNHDA and CDR2 is SQIVND (reference sequence). The DNA for the CDR3 is TGTGCCAGTAGTATGAGCACCAATCAGCCCCAGCATTTT. This gives the protein CASSMSTNQPQHF.

The sample holds one count of this clone. The chain carries TRBV9 and TRBJ1-1; maybe TRBD1 (5 bases). Germline loops: CDR1 SGDLS, CDR2 YYNGEE. Between the trimmed V and J ends, which lost 5 bases and 0 bases, there was a span of 17 bases. The CDR3 spans 16 residues. The DNA of the CDR3 is TGTGCCAGCAGTGAGGATTACATCAGGGTGAACACTGAAGCTTTCTTT. As protein: CASSEDYIRVNTEAFF.